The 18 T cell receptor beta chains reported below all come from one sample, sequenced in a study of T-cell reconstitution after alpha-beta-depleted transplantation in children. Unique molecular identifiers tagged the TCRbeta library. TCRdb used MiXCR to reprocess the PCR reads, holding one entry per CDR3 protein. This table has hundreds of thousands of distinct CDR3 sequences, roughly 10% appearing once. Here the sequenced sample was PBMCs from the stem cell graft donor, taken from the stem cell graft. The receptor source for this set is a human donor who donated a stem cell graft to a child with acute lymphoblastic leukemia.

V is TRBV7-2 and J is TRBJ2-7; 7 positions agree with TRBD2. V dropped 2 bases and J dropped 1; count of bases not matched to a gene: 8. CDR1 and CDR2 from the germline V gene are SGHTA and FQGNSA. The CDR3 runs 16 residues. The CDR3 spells CASSLSDGRGSYEQYF. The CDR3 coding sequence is TGTGCCAGCAGCTTATCCGATGGGAGGGGTTCCTACGAGCAGTACTTC.

Written as DNA, the CDR3 is TGTGCCAGCAGCGCCTCACTAGCGGGGTCCCATGAGCAGTTCTTC. Translated: CASSASLAGSHEQFF. The chain links TRBV11-3 to TRBJ2-1; 10 bases match TRBD2. The CDR3 totals 15 residues. V lost 5 bases and J lost 8; bases outside the gene matches: 9. Germline values: CDR1 SGHNT, CDR2 YENEEA.

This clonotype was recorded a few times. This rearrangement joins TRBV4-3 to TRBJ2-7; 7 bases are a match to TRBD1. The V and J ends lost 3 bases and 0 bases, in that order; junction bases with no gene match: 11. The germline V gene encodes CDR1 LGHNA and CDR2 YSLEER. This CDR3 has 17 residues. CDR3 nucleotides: TGCGCCAGCAGCCACTCCTCCGGGACAGAGATCTCCTACGAGCAGTACTTC. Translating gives CASSHSSGTEISYEQYF.

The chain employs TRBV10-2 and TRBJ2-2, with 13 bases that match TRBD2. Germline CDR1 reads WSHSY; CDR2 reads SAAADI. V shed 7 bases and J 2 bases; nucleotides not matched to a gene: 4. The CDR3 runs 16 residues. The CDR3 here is CASTGLAGANTGELFF. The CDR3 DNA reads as TGCGCCAGCACCGGACTAGCGGGGGCCAACACCGGGGAGCTGTTTTTT.

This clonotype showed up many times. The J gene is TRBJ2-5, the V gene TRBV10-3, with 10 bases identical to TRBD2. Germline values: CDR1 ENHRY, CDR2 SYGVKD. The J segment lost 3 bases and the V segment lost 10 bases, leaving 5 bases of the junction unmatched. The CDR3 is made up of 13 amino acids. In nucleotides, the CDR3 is TGTGCCACCCTTGGACTAGCGGAAGAGACCCAGTACTTC. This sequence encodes CATLGLAEETQYF.

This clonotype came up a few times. In DNA, the CDR3 is TGTGCCAGCAGCTTGGGACAGCTCATGGCAGATACGCAGTATTTT. Translated, it gives CASSLGQLMADTQYF. The rearrangement uses TRBV5-6 and TRBJ2-3; tentative D call: TRBD1 (5 bases). From germline, CDR1 is SGHDT and CDR2 YYEEEE. V shed 0 bases and J shed 4 bases, with 12 bases lying between them. CDR3 size: 15 residues.

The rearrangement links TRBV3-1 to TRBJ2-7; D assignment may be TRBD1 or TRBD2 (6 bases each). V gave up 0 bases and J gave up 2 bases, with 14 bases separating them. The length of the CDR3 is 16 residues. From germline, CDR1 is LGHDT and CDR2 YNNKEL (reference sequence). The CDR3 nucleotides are TGTGCCAGCAGCCAAGACGTCGGGGGCCAGACCTACGAGCAGTACTTC. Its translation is CASSQDVGGQTYEQYF.

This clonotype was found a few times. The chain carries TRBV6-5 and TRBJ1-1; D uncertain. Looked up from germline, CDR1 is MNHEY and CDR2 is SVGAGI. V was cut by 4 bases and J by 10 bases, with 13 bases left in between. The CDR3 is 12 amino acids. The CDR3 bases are TGTGCCAGCAGTTCCCCCCTCCAATCAGCTTTCTTT. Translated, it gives CASSSPLQSAFF.

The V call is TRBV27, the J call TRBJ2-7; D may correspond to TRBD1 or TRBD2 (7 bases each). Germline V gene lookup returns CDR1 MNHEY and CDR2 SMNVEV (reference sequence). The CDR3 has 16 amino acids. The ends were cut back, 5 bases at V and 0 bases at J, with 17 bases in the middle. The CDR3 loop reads CASSRLQGGSSYEQYF. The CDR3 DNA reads TGTGCCAGCAGTAGACTGCAGGGGGGGAGCTCCTACGAGCAGTACTTC.

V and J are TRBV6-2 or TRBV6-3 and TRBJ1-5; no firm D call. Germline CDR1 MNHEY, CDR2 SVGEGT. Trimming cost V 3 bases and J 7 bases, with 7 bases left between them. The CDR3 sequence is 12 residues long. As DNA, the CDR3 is TGTGCCAGCAGTTATGGTGTGCAGCCCCAGCATTTT. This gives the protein CASSYGVQPQHF.

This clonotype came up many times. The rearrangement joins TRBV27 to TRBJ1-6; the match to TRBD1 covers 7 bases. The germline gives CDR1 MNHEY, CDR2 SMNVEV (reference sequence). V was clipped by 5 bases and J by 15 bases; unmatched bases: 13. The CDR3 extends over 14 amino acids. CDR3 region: CASSVNRDSELLHF. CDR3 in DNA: TGTGCCAGCAGTGTCAACAGGGACAGCGAGCTCCTCCACTTT.

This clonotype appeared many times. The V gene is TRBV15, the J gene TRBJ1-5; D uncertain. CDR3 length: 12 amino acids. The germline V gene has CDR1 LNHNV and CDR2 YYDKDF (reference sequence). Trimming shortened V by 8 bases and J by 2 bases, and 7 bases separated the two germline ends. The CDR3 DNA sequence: TGTGCCACCCAGGAGGGCAATCAGCCCCAGCATTTT. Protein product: CATQEGNQPQHF.

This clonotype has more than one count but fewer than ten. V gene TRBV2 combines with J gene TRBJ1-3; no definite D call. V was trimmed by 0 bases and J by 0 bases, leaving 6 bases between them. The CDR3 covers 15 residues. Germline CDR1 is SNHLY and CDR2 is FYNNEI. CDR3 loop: CASSEAVLSGNTIYF. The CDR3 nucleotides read TGTGCCAGCAGTGAAGCAGTACTCTCTGGAAACACCATATATTTT.

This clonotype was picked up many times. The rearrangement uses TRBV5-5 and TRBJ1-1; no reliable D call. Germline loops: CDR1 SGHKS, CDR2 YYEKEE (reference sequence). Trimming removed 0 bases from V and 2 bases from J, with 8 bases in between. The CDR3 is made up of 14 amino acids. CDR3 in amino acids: CASSLVVDNTEAFF. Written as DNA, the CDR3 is TGTGCCAGCAGCTTGGTTGTAGATAACACTGAAGCTTTCTTT.

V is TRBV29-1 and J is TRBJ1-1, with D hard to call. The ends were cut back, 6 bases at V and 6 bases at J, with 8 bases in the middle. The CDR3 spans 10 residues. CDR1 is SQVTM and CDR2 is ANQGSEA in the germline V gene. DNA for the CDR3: TGCAGCGTCGCACAAGCTGAAGCTTTCTTT. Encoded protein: CSVAQAEAFF.

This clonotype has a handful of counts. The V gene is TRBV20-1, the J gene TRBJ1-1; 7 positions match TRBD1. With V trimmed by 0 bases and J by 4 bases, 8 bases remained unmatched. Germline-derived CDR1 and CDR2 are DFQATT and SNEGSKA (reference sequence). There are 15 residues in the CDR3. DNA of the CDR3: TGCAGTGCTAGAGATCAGGGGGGGTTTAGCACTGAAGCTTTCTTT. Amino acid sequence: CSARDQGGFSTEAFF.

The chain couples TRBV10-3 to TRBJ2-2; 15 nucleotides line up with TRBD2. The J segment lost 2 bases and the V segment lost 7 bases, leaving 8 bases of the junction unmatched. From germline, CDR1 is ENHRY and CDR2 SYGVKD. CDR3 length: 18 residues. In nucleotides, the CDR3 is TGTGCCATCATGGCTGGACTAGCGGGGGGGACCAACACCGGGGAGCTGTTTTTT. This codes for CAIMAGLAGGTNTGELFF.

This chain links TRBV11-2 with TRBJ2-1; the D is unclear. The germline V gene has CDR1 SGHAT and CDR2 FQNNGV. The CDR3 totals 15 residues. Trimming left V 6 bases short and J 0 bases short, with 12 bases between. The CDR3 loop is CASRTQRSSYNEQFF. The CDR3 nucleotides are TGTGCCAGCAGGACGCAGAGGAGCTCCTACAATGAGCAGTTCTTC.